Listed here are 14 T cell receptor beta chains from one sample, sequenced in a study of CD8 T cells in Susac syndrome. RNA was extracted with the RNeasy kit, and a quantity of roughly 0.5 to 1 ug was reverse transcribed using random hexamers. From the immunoSEQ multiplex PCR reads, TCRdb called clonotypes with MiXCR, one entry per CDR3 protein. The table lists about 120,000 distinct CDR3 sequences, over 90% of them singletons. Input material: CD8+ T cells from PBMCs. Source of these receptors: a human donor with Susac syndrome.

The chain combines TRBV15 with TRBJ2-6; no clear D. V gave up 4 bases and J gave up 0 bases, with 4 bases separating them. Germline CDR1 LNHNV, CDR2 YYDKDF (reference sequence). The CDR3 is 14 amino acids. CDR3 in DNA: TGTGCCACCAGCATGTACTCTGGGGCCAACGTCCTGACTTTC. Amino acids: CATSMYSGANVLTF.

The rearrangement uses TRBV29-1 and TRBJ2-2, with D uncertain. V was pared by 5 bases and J by 2 bases, with 6 bases between. The germline CDR1 and CDR2 sequences are SQVTM and ANQGSEA. The CDR3 covers 12 residues. CDR3 DNA sequence: TGCAGCGTTTCAAGAAACACCGGGGAGCTGTTTTTT. Its protein is CSVSRNTGELFF.

The gene calls are TRBV7-9 and TRBJ1-2, with D possibly being TRBD1 (6 bases). CDR3 length: 13 amino acids. In germline, CDR1 is SEHNR, CDR2 FQNEAQ (reference sequence). Trimming stripped 8 bases from V and 3 bases from J, with 13 bases between. CDR3 amino acids: CASAGEGDYGYTF. CDR3 DNA: TGTGCCAGCGCAGGGGAGGGGGACTATGGCTACACCTTC. Filled out from reference TRBV7-9 and TRBJ1-2, the complete variable domain reads DTGVSQNPRHKITKRGQNVTFRCDPISEHNRLYWYRQTLGQGPEFLTYFQNEAQLEKSRLLSDRFSAERPKGSFSTLEIQRTEQGDSAMYLCASAGEGDYGYTFGSGTRLTVV.

This chain connects TRBV5-6 to TRBJ2-5, with a possible D match to TRBD1 (6 bases). CDR1 is SGHDT, CDR2 YYEEEE, per germline. V lost 5 bases and J lost 4, with 12 bases in between. The CDR3 contains 13 residues. As DNA, the CDR3 is TGTGCCAGCAGATTAGGGGGTGGAGAGACCCAGTACTTC. This encodes CASRLGGGETQYF.

The rearrangement joins TRBV27 to TRBJ1-3; maybe TRBD1 (5 bases). The CDR3 covers 14 residues. The V end lost 5 bases, the J end lost 0 bases, and 8 bases lay between the germline ends. Germline V lookup: CDR1 MNHEY, CDR2 SMNVEV (reference sequence). The DNA for the CDR3 is TGTGCCAGCAGTGGGGACGTCTCTGGAAACACCATATATTTT. It codes for CASSGDVSGNTIYF.

The CDR3 sequence is CASSYGGAGRTGTDTQYF. CDR3 in DNA: TGTGCCAGCAGTTACGGGGGAGCGGGACGAACCGGCACAGATACGCAGTATTTT. The chain couples TRBV6-2 or TRBV6-3 to TRBJ2-3; TRBD2 matches 7 bases. CDR1 is MNHEY, CDR2 SVGEGT, per germline. Trimming took 2 bases from V and 1 from J; bases not matched to a gene: 12. The CDR3 consists of 18 residues.

The chain has TRBV29-1 and TRBJ2-4; D unclear. From germline, CDR1 is SQVTM and CDR2 ANQGSEA. Trimming removed 6 bases at V and 0 bases at J, with 3 bases between. The CDR3 covers 11 residues. The CDR3 loop is CSVLAKNIQYF. In nucleotides, the CDR3 is TGCAGCGTCCTAGCCAAAAACATTCAGTACTTC.

This clonotype was seen more than once but under ten times. This sequence joins TRBV12-3 or TRBV12-4 and TRBJ2-3; D not resolved. This CDR3 comprises 12 residues. Trimming cost V 3 bases and J 1 base, with 2 bases left between them. CDR3: CASSFGTDTQYF. Here the CDR3 DNA reads TGTGCCAGCAGTTTCGGCACAGATACGCAGTATTTT.

The rearrangement links TRBV9 to TRBJ2-1, with a tentative D call TRBD1 (8 bases). CDR3 length equals 15 residues. Looked up from germline, CDR1 is SGDLS and CDR2 is YYNGEE. V lost 4 bases to trimming and J lost 7 bases, with 18 bases between them. CDR3 in amino acids: CASSTGGGWVNEQFF. In nucleotides, the CDR3 is TGTGCCAGCAGCACAGGGGGGGGCTGGGTTAATGAGCAGTTCTTC.

The chain carries TRBV13 and TRBJ1-1, with 9 nucleotides matching TRBD1. Looked up from germline, CDR1 is PRHDT and CDR2 is FYEKMQ (reference sequence). Trimming removed 5 bases from V and 4 bases from J; junction bases left unmatched: 5. This CDR3 is built from 14 residues. Written as DNA, the CDR3 is TGTGCCAGCAGCGAGGAGACAGGGGGCACTGAAGCTTTCTTT. Translating it yields CASSEETGGTEAFF.

The gene calls are TRBV5-4 and TRBJ2-5; D perhaps matches TRBD1 (6 bases). CDR3 size: 12 residues. Trimming pared 4 bases from V and 5 bases from J, leaving 9 bases between. CDR1 and CDR2 (germline): SGHNT, YYREEE (reference sequence). The CDR3 here is CASSPTGETQYF. The CDR3 region has the DNA TGTGCCAGCAGCCCTACAGGGGAGACCCAGTACTTC.

The CDR3 region has the DNA TGTGCCAGCAGCCAAGTACTAGCGGGGGGGAAAGAGACCCAGTACTTC. Encoded protein: CASSQVLAGGKETQYF. The chain carries TRBV3-1 and TRBJ2-5; 13 bases fit TRBD2. Germline-derived CDR1 and CDR2 are LGHDT and YNNKEL (reference sequence). This CDR3 has 16 residues. Unmatched junction bases numbered 2, after V lost 1 base and J lost 3 bases.

The chain carries TRBV6-5 and TRBJ1-2; D remains unclear. CDR1 is MNHEY, CDR2 SVGAGI, per germline. The CDR3 loop spans 13 amino acids. With 5 bases removed from V and 8 bases from J, the gap between germline ends came to 15 bases. CDR3 in amino acids: CASSRPGNSGYTF. The CDR3 nucleotides are TGTGCCAGCAGTCGCCCCGGAAATAGCGGCTACACCTTC.

The chain carries TRBV29-1 and TRBJ1-2; 10 nucleotides match TRBD1. The CDR3 spans 17 residues. CDR1 and CDR2 from the germline V gene are SQVTM and ANQGSEA. The V segment lost 0 bases and the J segment 4 bases; nucleotides outside the gene matches: 11. CDR3 sequence: CSVEDLQGQGIGYGYTF. The CDR3 DNA sequence: TGCAGCGTTGAAGACTTACAGGGACAGGGGATCGGCTATGGCTACACCTTC.